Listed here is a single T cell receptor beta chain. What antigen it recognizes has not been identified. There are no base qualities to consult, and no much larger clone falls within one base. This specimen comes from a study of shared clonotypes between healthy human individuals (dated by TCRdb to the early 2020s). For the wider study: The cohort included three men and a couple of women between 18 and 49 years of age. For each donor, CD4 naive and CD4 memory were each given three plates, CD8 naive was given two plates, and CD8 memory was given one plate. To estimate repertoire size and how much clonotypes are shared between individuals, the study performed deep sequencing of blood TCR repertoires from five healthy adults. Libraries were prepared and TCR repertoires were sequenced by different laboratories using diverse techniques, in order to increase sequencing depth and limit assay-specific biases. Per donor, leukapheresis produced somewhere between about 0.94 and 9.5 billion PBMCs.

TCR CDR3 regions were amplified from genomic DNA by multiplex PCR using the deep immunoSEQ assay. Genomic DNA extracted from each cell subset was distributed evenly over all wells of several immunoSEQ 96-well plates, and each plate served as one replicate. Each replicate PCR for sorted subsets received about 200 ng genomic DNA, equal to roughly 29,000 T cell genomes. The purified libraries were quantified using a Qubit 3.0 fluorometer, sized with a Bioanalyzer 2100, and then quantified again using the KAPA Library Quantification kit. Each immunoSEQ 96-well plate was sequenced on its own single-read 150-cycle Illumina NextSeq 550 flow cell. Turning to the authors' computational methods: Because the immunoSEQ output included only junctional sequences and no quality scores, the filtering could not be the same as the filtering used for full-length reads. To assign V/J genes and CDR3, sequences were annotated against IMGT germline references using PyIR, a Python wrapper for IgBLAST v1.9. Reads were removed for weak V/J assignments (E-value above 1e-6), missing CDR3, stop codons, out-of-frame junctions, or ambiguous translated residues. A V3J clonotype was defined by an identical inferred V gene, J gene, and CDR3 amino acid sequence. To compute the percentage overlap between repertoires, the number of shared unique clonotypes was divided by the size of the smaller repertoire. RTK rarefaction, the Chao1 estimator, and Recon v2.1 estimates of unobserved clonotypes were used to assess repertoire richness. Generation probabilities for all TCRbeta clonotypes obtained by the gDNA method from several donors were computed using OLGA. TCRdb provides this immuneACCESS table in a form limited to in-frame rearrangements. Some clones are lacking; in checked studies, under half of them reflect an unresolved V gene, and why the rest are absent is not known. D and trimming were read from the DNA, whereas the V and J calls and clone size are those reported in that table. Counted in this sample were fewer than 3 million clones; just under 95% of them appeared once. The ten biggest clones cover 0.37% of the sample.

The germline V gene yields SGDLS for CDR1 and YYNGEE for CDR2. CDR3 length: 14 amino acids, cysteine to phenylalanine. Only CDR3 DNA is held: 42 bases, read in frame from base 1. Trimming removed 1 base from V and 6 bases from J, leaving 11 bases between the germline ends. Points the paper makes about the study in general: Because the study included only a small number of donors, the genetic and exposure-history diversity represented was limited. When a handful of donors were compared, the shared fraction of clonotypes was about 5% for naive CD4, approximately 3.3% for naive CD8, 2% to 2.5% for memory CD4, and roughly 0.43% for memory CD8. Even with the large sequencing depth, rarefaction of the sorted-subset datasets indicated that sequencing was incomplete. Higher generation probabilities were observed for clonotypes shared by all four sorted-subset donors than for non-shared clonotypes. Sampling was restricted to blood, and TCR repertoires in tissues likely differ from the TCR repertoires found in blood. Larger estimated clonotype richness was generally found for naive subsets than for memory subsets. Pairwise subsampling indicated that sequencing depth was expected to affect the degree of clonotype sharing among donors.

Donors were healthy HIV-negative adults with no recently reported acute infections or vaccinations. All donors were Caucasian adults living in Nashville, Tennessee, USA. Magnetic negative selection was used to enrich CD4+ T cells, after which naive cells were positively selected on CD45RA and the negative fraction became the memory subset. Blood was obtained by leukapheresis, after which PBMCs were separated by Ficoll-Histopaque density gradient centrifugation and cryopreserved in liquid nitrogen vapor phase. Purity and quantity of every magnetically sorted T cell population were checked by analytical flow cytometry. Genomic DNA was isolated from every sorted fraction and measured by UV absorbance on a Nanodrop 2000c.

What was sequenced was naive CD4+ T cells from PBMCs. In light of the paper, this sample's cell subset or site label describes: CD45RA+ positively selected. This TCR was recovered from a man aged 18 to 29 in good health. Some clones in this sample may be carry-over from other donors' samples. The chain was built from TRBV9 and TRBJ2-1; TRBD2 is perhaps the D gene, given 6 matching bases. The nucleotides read TGTGCCAGCAGCGTAACCGGGAGCGCCAATGAGCAGTTCTTC. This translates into CASSVTGSANEQFF. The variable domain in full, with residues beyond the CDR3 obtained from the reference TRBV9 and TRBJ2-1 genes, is DSGVTQTPKHLITATGQRVTLRCSPRSGDLSVYWYQQSLDQGLQFLIQYYNGEERAKGNILERFSAQQFPDLHSELNLSSLELGDSALYFCASSVTGSANEQFFGPGTRLTVL.